The present T cell receptor beta chain was sequenced within a study of T cell repertoires in cytomegalovirus infection (dated by TCRdb to about 2019). For context, the study as a whole: Recently identified HLA-C-restricted CMV epitopes, whose presentation resists viral immunomodulation, were targeted by peptide stimulations together with well-studied HLA-B-restricted epitopes. Donor HLA type was relevant to the analysis, because carriage of CMV infection together with the matching HLA type was indicated by public TCR beta signatures. What the work shows at the level of the full study, not this receptor alone: Carriers of CMV infection plus the relevant HLA type were discriminated by the cumulative frequency of public TCR beta family members in the study cohort and in an independent roughly 400-donor cohort. The ex vivo response was dominated by HLA-C-restricted CMV-specific TCR beta clonotypes, which also provided the single most frequent clonotype in two of eight donors.

At least ten counts were recorded for this clonotype. The clone's antigen remains unknown. Base-call qualities are not available, and no considerably larger clone is one nucleotide away. The treatment or condition label of this sample denotes: in vitro stimulation with specific CMV peptide epitopes to enrich CMV-specific T cells. Compared with germline, V lacks 5 bases and J lacks 1 base; bases without a gene match: 5. The CDR3 measures 15 amino acids from cysteine to phenylalanine. Of the read, only the CDR3 DNA is kept; its 45 bases are in frame from base 1. CDR1 and CDR2, per the germline V gene, are SGHTA and FQGNSA. Sequencing was carried out with an Illumina HiSeq 1500. TCRdb itself trimmed the public reads at Q25 with fastp, ran MiXCR and retained productive beta chains. Every distinct CDR3 protein forms one entry, paired with its most common genes and DNA. The sample table records around 300,000 distinct CDR3 sequences; roughly a fifth of these occur just once. Approximately 20% of the sample belongs to the ten largest clones.

This specimen consisted of cultured PBMCs, obtained from culture after CMV antigen stimulation. This receptor was taken from a human donor in good health (CMV status not recorded). Some clones in this sample may be carry-over from other donors' samples. In this chain, TRBV7-2 is recombined with TRBJ2-3; 8 middle bases align to TRBD2. The base sequence is TGTGCCAGCAGCCAACAAGCGGGAGGCACAGATACGCAGTATTTT. It specifies CASSQQAGGTDTQYF.